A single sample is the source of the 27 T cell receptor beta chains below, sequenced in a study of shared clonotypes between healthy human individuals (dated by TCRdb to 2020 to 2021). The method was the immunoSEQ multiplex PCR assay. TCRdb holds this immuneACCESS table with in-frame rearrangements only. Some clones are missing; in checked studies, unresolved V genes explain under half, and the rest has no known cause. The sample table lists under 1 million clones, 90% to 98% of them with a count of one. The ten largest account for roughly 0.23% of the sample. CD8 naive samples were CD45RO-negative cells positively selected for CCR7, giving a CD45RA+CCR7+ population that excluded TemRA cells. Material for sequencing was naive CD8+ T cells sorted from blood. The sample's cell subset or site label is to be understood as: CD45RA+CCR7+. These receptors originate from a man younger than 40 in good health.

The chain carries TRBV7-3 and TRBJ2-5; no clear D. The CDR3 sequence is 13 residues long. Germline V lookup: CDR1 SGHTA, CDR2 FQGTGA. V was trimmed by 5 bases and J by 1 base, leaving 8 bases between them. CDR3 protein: CASSPTPQETQYF. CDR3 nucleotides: TGTGCCAGCAGCCCAACACCCCAAGAGACCCAGTACTTC.

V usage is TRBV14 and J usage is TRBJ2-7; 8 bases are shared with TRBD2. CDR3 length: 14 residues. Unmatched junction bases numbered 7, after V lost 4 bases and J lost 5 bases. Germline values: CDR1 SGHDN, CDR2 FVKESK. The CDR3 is CASSRWTSFDEQYF. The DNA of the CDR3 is TGTGCCAGCAGCCGCTGGACTAGCTTCGACGAGCAGTACTTC.

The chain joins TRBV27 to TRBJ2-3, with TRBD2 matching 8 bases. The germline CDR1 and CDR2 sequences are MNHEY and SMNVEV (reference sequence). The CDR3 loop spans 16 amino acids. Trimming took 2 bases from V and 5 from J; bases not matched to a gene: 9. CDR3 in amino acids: CASSLGREAYVDTQYF. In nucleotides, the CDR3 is TGTGCCAGCAGTTTAGGGCGGGAGGCGTACGTAGATACGCAGTATTTT.

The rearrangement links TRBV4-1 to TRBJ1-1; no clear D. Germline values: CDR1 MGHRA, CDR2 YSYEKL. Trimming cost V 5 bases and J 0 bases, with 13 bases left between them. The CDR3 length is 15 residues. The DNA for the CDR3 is TGCGCCAGCAGCATGGAGTTGATCATGAACACTGAAGCTTTCTTT. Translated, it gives CASSMELIMNTEAFF.

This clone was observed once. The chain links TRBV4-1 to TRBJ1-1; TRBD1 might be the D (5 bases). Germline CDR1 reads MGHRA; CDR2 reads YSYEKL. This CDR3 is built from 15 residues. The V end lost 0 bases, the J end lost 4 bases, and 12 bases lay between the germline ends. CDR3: CASSQEGTELTEAFF. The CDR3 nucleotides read TGCGCCAGCAGCCAAGAAGGGACCGAACTCACTGAAGCTTTCTTT.

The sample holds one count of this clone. CDR3 sequence (DNA): TGTGCCAGCAGTGAATATACTATCACTAGCGGCTCCTACGAGCAGTACTTC. Translated, it gives CASSEYTITSGSYEQYF. The V call is TRBV25-1, the J call TRBJ2-7; 8 bases are shared with TRBD2. The trim removed 0 bases at V and 0 bases at J, leaving 7 bases unmatched. From germline, CDR1 is MGHDK and CDR2 SYGVNS. The CDR3 length is 17 residues.

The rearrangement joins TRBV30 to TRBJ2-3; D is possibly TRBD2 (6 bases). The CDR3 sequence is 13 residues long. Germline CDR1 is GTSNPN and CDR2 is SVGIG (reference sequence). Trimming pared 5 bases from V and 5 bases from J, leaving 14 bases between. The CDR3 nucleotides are TGTGCCTGGTCCGGGAGCGATTTAGATACGCAGTATTTT. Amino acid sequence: CAWSGSDLDTQYF. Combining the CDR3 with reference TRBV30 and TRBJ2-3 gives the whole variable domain SQTIHQWPATLVQPVGSPLSLECTVEGTSNPNLYWYRQAAGRGLQLLFYSVGIGQISSEVPQNLSASRPQDRQFILSSKKLLLSDSGFYLCAWSGSDLDTQYFGPGTRLTVL.

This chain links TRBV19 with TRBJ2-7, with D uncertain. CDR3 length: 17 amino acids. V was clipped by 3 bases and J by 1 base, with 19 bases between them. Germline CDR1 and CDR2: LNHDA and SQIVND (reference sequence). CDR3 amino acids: CASSIFSGRELSYEQYF. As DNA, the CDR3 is TGTGCCAGTAGTATCTTCTCTGGTCGCGAACTATCCTACGAGCAGTACTTC.

DNA of the CDR3: TGCAGCTGTCTCCGGGCGAACACTGAAGCTTTCTTT. It specifies CSCLRANTEAFF. The J gene is TRBJ1-1, the V gene TRBV29-1; D is unclear. Trimming took off 8 bases at V and 1 base at J, with 11 bases between the two ends. Germline-derived CDR1 and CDR2 are SQVTM and ANQGSEA. The length of the CDR3 is 12 residues.

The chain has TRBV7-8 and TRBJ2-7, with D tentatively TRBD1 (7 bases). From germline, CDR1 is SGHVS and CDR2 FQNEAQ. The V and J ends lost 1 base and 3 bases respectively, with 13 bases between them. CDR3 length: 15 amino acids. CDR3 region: CASSLGGTAGYEQYF. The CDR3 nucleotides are TGTGCCAGCAGCTTAGGAGGGACAGCGGGCTACGAGCAGTACTTC.

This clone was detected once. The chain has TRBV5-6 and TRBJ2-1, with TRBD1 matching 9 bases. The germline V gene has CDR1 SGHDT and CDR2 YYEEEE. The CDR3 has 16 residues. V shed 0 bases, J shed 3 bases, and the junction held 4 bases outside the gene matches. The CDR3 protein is CASSLGTGAFYNEQFF. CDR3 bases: TGTGCCAGCAGCTTGGGGACAGGGGCCTTCTACAATGAGCAGTTCTTC. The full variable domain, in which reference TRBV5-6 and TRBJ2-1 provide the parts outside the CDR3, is DAGVTQSPTHLIKTRGQQVTLRCSPKSGHDTVSWYQQALGQGPQFIFQYYEEEERQRGNFPDRFSGHQFPNYSSELNVNALLLGDSALYLCASSLGTGAFYNEQFFGPGTRLTVL.

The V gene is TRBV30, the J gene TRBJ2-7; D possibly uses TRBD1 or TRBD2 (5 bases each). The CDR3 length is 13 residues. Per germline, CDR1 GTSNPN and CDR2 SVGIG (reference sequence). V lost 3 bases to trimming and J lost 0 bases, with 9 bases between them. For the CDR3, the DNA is TGTGCCTGGAGCTGGGACGCCTCCTACGAGCAGTACTTC. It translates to CAWSWDASYEQYF.

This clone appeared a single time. CDR3 loop: CASSTWTGTNTEAFF. CDR3 DNA sequence: TGCGCCAGCAGCACCTGGACAGGGACTAACACTGAAGCTTTCTTT. V is TRBV5-1 and J is TRBJ1-1; 8 bases map to TRBD1. The CDR3 is 15 amino acids. CDR1 SGHRS and CDR2 YFSETQ come from the germline V gene. The ends lost 4 bases at V and 2 bases at J; junction bases unmatched: 7.

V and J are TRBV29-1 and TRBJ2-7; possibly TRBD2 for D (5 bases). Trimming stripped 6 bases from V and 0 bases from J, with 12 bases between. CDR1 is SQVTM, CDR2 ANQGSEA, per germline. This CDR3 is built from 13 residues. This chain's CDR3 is CSVLRRDSYEQYF. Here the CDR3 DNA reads TGCAGCGTACTTCGTCGGGACTCCTACGAGCAGTACTTC.

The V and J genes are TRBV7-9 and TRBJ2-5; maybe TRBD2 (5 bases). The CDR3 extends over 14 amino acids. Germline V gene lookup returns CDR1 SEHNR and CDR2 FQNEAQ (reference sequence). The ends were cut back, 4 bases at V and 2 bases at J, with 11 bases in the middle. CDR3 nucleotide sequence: TGTGCCAGCAGCTCTGGGGAGAGACAAGAGACCCAGTACTTC. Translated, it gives CASSSGERQETQYF. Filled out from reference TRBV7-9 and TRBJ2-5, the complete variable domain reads DTGVSQNPRHKITKRGQNVTFRCDPISEHNRLYWYRQTLGQGPEFLTYFQNEAQLEKSRLLSDRFSAERPKGSFSTLEIQRTEQGDSAMYLCASSSGERQETQYFGPGTRLLVL.

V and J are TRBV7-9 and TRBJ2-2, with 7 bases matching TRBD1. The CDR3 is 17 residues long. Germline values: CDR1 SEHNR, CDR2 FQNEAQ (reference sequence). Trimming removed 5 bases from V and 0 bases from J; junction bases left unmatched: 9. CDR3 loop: CASSDGTASANTGELFF. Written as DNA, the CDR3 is TGTGCCAGCAGCGACGGGACAGCCAGCGCGAACACCGGGGAGCTGTTTTTT.

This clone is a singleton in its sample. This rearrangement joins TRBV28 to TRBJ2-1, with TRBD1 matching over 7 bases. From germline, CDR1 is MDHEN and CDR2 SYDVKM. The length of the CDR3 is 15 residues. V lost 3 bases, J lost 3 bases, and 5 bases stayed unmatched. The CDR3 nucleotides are TGTGCCAGCAGTTTGGGCAGGGGGAACTACAATGAGCAGTTCTTC. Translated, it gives CASSLGRGNYNEQFF. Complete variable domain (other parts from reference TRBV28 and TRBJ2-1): DVKVTQSSRYLVKRTGEKVFLECVQDMDHENMFWYRQDPGLGLRLIYFSYDVKMKEKGDIPEGYSVSREKKERFSLILESASTNQTSMYLCASSLGRGNYNEQFFGPGTRLTVL.

The DNA for the CDR3 is TGTGCCAGCGAACAGGGTTTTAGCAATCAGCCCCAGCATTTT. Residues: CASEQGFSNQPQHF. This chain uses TRBV28 with TRBJ1-5; the D gene is possibly TRBD1 (6 bases). This CDR3 is built from 14 residues. Trimming left V 8 bases short and J 0 bases short, with 11 bases between. CDR1 MDHEN and CDR2 SYDVKM come from the germline V gene.

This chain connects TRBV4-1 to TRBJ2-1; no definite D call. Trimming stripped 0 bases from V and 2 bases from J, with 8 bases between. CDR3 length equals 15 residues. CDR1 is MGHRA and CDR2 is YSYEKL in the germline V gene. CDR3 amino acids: CASSQESGAYNEQFF. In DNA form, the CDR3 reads TGCGCCAGCAGCCAAGAGTCCGGAGCCTACAATGAGCAGTTCTTC.

Here the CDR3 reads CASSLKTGRGEKLFF. DNA for the CDR3: TGTGCCAGCAGTTTAAAGACAGGGCGTGGTGAAAAACTGTTTTTT. The genes are TRBV28 and TRBJ1-4, with 7 positions matching TRBD1. In germline, CDR1 is MDHEN, CDR2 SYDVKM. V gave up 2 bases and J gave up 7 bases; unmatched junction bases: 7. This CDR3 is 15 amino acids long.

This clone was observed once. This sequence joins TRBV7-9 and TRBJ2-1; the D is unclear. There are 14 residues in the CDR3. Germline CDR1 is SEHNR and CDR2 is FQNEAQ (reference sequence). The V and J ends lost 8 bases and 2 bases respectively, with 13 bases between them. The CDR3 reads CASSGSDPYNEQFF. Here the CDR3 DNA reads TGTGCCAGCTCGGGCTCCGACCCCTACAATGAGCAGTTCTTC.

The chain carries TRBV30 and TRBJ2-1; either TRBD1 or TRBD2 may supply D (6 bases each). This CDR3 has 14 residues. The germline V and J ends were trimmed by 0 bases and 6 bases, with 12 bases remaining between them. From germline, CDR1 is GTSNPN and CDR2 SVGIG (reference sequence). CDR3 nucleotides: TGTGCCTGGAGTGTATTGAGGGGGGTCAATGAGCAGTTCTTC. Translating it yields CAWSVLRGVNEQFF.

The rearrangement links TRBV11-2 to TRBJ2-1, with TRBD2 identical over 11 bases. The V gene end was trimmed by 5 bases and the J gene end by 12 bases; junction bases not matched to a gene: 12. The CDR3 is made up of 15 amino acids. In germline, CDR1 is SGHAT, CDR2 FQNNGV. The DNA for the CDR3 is TGTGCCAGCAGCGGCACCGGGACTAGCGGCTGGTGGCAGTTCTTC. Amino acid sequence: CASSGTGTSGWWQFF.

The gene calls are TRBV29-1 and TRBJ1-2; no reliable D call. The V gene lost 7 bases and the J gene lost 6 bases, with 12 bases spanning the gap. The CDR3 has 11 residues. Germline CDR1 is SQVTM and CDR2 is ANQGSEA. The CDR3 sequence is CSGFEEDGYTF. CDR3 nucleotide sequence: TGCAGCGGCTTTGAAGAGGATGGCTACACCTTC.

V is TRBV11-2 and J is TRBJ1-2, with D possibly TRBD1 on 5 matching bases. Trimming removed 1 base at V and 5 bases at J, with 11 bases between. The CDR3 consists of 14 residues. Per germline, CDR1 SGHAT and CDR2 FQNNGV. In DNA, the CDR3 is TGTGCCAGCAGCTTAGGGTCAGGGAATTATGGCTACACCTTC. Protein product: CASSLGSGNYGYTF. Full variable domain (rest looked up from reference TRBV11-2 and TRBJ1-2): EAGVAQSPRYKIIEKRQSVAFWCNPISGHATLYWYQQILGQGPKLLIQFQNNGVVDDSQLPKDRFSAERLKGVDSTLKIQPAKLEDSAVYLCASSLGSGNYGYTFGSGTRLTVV.

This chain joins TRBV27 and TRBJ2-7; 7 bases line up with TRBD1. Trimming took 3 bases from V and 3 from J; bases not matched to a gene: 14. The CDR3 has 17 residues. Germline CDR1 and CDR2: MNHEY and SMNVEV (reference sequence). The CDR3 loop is CASSFWEGTAARYEQYF. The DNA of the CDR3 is TGTGCCAGCAGTTTCTGGGAAGGGACAGCTGCCCGCTACGAGCAGTACTTC.

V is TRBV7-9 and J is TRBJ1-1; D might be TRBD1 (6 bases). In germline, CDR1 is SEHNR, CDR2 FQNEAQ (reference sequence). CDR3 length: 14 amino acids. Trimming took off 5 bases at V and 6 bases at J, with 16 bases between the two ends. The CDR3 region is CASSQGQLNAEAFF. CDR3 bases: TGTGCCAGCAGCCAGGGGCAGCTTAACGCTGAAGCTTTCTTT.